Shown below are 20 T cell receptor beta chains from a single sample sequenced in a study of T cells in Graves' hyperthyroidism and ophthalmopathy. Amplification of TCR beta CDR3 regions was performed using RNA transcripts as template. Initially, a first-round RT-PCR of the TCR CDR3 employed the HTBI primer set. TCRdb analysed the multiplex PCR reads with MiXCR anew, one entry per CDR3 protein. This sample has around 700,000 distinct CDR3 sequences, with around 19% found just once. The specimen sequenced was blood. The receptors shown here come from a woman aged 50 to 60 with Graves' hyperthyroidism that later progressed to Graves' ophthalmopathy.

Many counts were recorded for this clonotype. The genes are TRBV20-1 and TRBJ2-1; 11 bases agree with TRBD2. Germline V lookup: CDR1 DFQATT, CDR2 SNEGSKA (reference sequence). The CDR3 is made up of 17 amino acids. The ends lost 5 bases at V and 9 bases at J; junction bases unmatched: 18. In nucleotides, the CDR3 is TGCAGTGCTCAAGGGACAGACCCGGGACTAGCGGCGGGTGAGCAGTTCTTC. This gives the protein CSAQGTDPGLAAGEQFF.

The sample holds many counts of this clonotype. The CDR3 loop reads CASSQGIIGGFGYTF. CDR3 bases: TGTGCCAGCAGCCAAGGAATTATAGGGGGCTTTGGCTACACCTTC. The V call is TRBV3-1, the J call TRBJ1-2; TRBD1 aligns across 7 bases. CDR3 length: 15 residues. Germline V CDR1 and CDR2: LGHDT, YNNKEL (reference sequence). After removal of 1 base from V and 7 bases from J, the junction contained 9 bases not matched to a gene.

This clonotype was recorded at least ten times. This chain connects TRBV12-3 or TRBV12-4 to TRBJ1-5, with D possibly being TRBD1 (5 bases). V was clipped by 5 bases and J by 7 bases, with 18 bases between them. The CDR3 extends over 15 amino acids. The CDR3, as DNA: TGTGCCAGCAGTAGGGGCCAAACCAGCGGCCAGCCCCAGCATTTT. Amino acids: CASSRGQTSGQPQHF.

The rearrangement uses TRBV7-9 and TRBJ1-1; tentatively, D is TRBD1 (6 bases). Germline CDR1 is SEHNR and CDR2 is FQNEAQ (reference sequence). V dropped 5 bases and J dropped 5 bases, with 21 bases sitting between them. The length of the CDR3 is 16 residues. The CDR3 loop reads CASSPPGGRGRTEAFF. CDR3 DNA sequence: TGTGCCAGCAGCCCCCCCGGGGGGCGGGGGCGTACTGAAGCTTTCTTT.

As regards this clonotype: A much larger clone lies a single base off, so this may be a read error. The V call is TRBV5-5, the J call TRBJ2-3; no definite D call. The CDR3 totals 15 residues. From germline, CDR1 is SGHKS and CDR2 YYEKEE (reference sequence). CDR3 nucleotides: TGTGCCAGCGGCTTGGAGTTGGTGGGCACAGATACGCAGTATTTT. Translating it yields CASGLELVGTDTQYF. Variable domain in full (rest from reference TRBV5-5 and TRBJ2-3): DAGVTQSPTHLIKTRGQQVTLRCSPISGHKSVSWYQQVLGQGPQFIFQYYEKEERGRGNFPDRFSARQFPNYSSELNVNALLLGDSALYLCASGLELVGTDTQYFGPGTRLTVL.

This clonotype was detected many times. The chain is built from TRBV3-1 and TRBJ2-1; 9 bases are shared with TRBD2. Germline V gene data show CDR1 as LGHDT and CDR2 as YNNKEL (reference sequence). J was trimmed by 0 bases and V by 6 bases; bases with no gene match: 3. The CDR3 runs to 15 residues. The CDR3 loop reads CASRTSGLSYNEQFF. The CDR3 DNA is TGTGCCAGCAGAACTAGCGGGCTCTCCTACAATGAGCAGTTCTTC.

Of note for this clonotype: One end of the junction varies from germline; a read error may be responsible. The genes are TRBV11-2 and TRBJ1-4; the D gene is possibly TRBD1 (5 bases). Germline CDR1 SGHAT, CDR2 FQNNGV. The CDR3 loop spans 14 amino acids. CDR3 amino acids: CVSSPRGLDEKLFF. DNA of the CDR3: TGTGTCAGCAGCCCCCGGGGCTTAGACGAAAAACTGTTTTTT.

With regard to this clonotype: One junction end does not reproduce the germline sequence, and a read error may be involved. The chain employs TRBV18 and TRBJ2-5; 10 bases match TRBD2. The CDR3 has 17 amino acids. Germline V gene lookup returns CDR1 KGHSH and CDR2 LQKENI. The CDR3 here is CASSPRFPSGGQETQYF. Written as DNA, the CDR3 is TGCGCCAGCTCACCACGGTTTCCTAGCGGGGGCCAAGAGACCCAGTACTTC.

This clonotype was seen ten or more times. The chain links TRBV6-1 to TRBJ2-1; 7 bases are a match to TRBD1. The germline gives CDR1 MNHNS, CDR2 SASEGT. J lost 4 bases, V lost 5 bases, and 11 bases had no gene match. The CDR3 has 16 amino acids. The CDR3 protein is CASSPQGPELYNEQFF. The CDR3 nucleotides read TGTGCCAGCAGTCCACAGGGGCCAGAGTTATACAATGAGCAGTTCTTC.

This clonotype was detected a few times. CDR3 region: CAWSSGQVNQPQHF. CDR3 sequence (DNA): TGTGCCTGGAGCTCTGGACAGGTCAATCAGCCCCAGCATTTT. V and J are TRBV30 and TRBJ1-5; 7 bases are shared with TRBD1. There are 14 residues in the CDR3. V shed 3 bases and J 3 bases; nucleotides not matched to a gene: 5. The germline V gene encodes CDR1 GTSNPN and CDR2 SVGIG (reference sequence).

The CDR3 DNA follows: TGCAGTGCTAGAGACCCGAGAGACGGTGGAAACACCATATATTTT. Its protein product is CSARDPRDGGNTIYF. V usage is TRBV20-1 and J usage is TRBJ1-3, with D unresolved. This CDR3 is 15 amino acids long. The V gene lost 0 bases and the J gene lost 3 bases, with 12 bases spanning the gap. Germline lookup yields CDR1 DFQATT and CDR2 SNEGSKA (reference sequence).

This clonotype occurred many times. V and J are TRBV7-8 and TRBJ2-5, with no clear D. Per germline, CDR1 SGHVS and CDR2 FQNEAQ. The CDR3 has 14 residues. Trimming removed 4 bases at V and 1 base at J, with 10 bases between. CDR3 residues: CASSSPAFQETQYF. The CDR3 DNA is TGTGCCAGCAGCTCTCCGGCTTTCCAAGAGACCCAGTACTTC. The full variable domain, in which reference TRBV7-8 and TRBJ2-5 provide the parts outside the CDR3, is GAGVSQSPRYKVAKRGQDVALRCDPISGHVSLFWYQQALGQGPEFLTYFQNEAQLDKSGLPSDRFFAERPEGSVSTLKIQRTQQEDSAVYLCASSSPAFQETQYFGPGTRLLVL.

The genes are TRBV7-9 and TRBJ1-2, with no clear D. Germline V CDR1 and CDR2: SEHNR, FQNEAQ (reference sequence). V was shortened by 6 bases and J by 7 bases, with 9 bases between the two germline ends. The length of the CDR3 is 11 residues. The DNA for the CDR3 is TGTGCCAGCAGGAAAAAAGGTGGCTACACCTTC. Translated, it gives CASRKKGGYTF.

Ten or more counts support this clonotype. The gene calls are TRBV15 and TRBJ2-5; D perhaps matches TRBD1 (5 bases). Trimming removed 0 bases from V and 1 base from J, with 9 bases in between. Germline assignment: CDR1 LNHNV and CDR2 YYDKDF (reference sequence). CDR3 size: 15 residues. DNA for the CDR3: TGTGCCACCAGCAGAGATCAGGGTCCCCAAGAGACCCAGTACTTC. This encodes CATSRDQGPQETQYF.

The table lists this clonotype with a few counts. The V call is TRBV5-1, the J call TRBJ2-2; D possibly corresponds to TRBD2 (5 bases). Trimming pared 4 bases from V and 3 bases from J, leaving 13 bases between. CDR1 SGHRS and CDR2 YFSETQ come from the germline V gene. CDR3 size: 15 residues. CDR3 region: CASSDGLMDTGELFF. In nucleotides, the CDR3 is TGCGCCAGCAGCGATGGACTCATGGACACCGGGGAGCTGTTTTTT.

This clonotype appeared a few times. The chain uses TRBV20-1 and TRBJ2-2; 9 positions match TRBD1. Trimming at V came to 6 bases and at J to 5 bases, leaving 7 bases not matched to a gene. CDR1 DFQATT and CDR2 SNEGSKA come from the germline V gene (reference sequence). The CDR3 is 14 residues long. The CDR3 loop is CSAAPGQGTGELFF. DNA for the CDR3: TGCAGTGCAGCCCCGGGACAGGGAACCGGGGAGCTGTTTTTT.

There are a few counts of this clonotype. The chain carries TRBV27 and TRBJ2-3; TRBD1 agrees at 8 bases. The ends lost 3 bases at V and 6 bases at J; junction bases unmatched: 17. CDR3 size: 18 residues. Germline CDR1 MNHEY, CDR2 SMNVEV (reference sequence). The CDR3 DNA reads TGTGCCAGCAGTTTGGTTGGGAGGCAGGGGGCCAGAGGGGATACGCAGTATTTT. It codes for CASSLVGRQGARGDTQYF.

This chain connects TRBV28 to TRBJ1-2; 8 bases match TRBD1. V was clipped by 7 bases and J by 4 bases; unmatched bases: 11. This CDR3 comprises 15 residues. The germline CDR1 and CDR2 sequences are MDHEN and SYDVKM. The CDR3 DNA follows: TGTGCCAGCAATCTGGACAGGGCGTTTTTCTATGGCTACACCTTC. Protein sequence: CASNLDRAFFYGYTF.

This clonotype was seen at least ten times. The chain recombines TRBV9 with TRBJ1-2; D is possibly TRBD1 (6 bases). Germline CDR1 is SGDLS and CDR2 is YYNGEE. The CDR3 contains 15 residues. The V end lost 0 bases, the J end lost 3 bases, and 12 bases lay between the germline ends. The chain's CDR3 is CASSVGPGADYGYTF. The CDR3 region has the DNA TGTGCCAGCAGCGTAGGCCCGGGGGCTGACTATGGCTACACCTTC.

J is TRBJ2-7 and V is TRBV24-1; no firm D call. The CDR3 covers 13 residues. V was cut by 7 bases and J by 3 bases, with 12 bases left in between. Germline V CDR1 and CDR2: KGHDR, SFDVKD. The CDR3: CATSKVGFYEQYF. DNA for the CDR3: TGTGCCACCAGCAAGGTGGGGTTCTACGAGCAGTACTTC.